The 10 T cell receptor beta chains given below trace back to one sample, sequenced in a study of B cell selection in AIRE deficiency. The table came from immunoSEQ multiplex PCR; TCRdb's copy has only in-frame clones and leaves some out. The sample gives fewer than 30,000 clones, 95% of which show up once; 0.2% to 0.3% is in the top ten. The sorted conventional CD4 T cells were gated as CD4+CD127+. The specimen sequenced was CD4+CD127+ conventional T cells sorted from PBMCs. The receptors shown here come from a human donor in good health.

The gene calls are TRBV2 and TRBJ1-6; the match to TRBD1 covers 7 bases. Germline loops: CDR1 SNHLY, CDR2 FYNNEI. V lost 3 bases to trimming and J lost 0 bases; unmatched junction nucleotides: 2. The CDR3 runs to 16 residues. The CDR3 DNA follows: TGTGCCAGCAGTGAGGAGGGGGCCTCCTATAATTCACCCCTCCACTTT. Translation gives CASSEEGASYNSPLHF.

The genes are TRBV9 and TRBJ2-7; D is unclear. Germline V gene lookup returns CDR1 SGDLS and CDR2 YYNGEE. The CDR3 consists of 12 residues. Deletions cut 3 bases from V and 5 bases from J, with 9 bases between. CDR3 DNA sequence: TGTGCCAGCAGCGGAGCAAGCAACGAGCAGTACTTC. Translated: CASSGASNEQYF.

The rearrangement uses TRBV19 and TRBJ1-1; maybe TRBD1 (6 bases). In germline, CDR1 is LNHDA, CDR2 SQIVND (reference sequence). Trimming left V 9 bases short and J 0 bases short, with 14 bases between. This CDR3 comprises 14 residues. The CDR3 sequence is CASMRQDLNTEAFF. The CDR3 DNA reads TGTGCCAGCATGAGACAGGACCTGAACACTGAAGCTTTCTTT.

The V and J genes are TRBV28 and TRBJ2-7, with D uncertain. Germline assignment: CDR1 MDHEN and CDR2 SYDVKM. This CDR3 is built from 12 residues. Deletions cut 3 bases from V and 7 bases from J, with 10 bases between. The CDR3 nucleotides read TGTGCCAGCAGTTTGTCGCTTGGAGAGCAGTACTTC. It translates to CASSLSLGEQYF. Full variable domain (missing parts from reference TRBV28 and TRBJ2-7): DVKVTQSSRYLVKRTGEKVFLECVQDMDHENMFWYRQDPGLGLRLIYFSYDVKMKEKGDIPEGYSVSREKKERFSLILESASTNQTSMYLCASSLSLGEQYFGPGTRLTVT.

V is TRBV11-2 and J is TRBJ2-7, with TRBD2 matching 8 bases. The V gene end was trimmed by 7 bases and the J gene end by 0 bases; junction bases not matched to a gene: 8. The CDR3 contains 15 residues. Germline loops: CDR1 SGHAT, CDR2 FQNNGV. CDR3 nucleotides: TGTGCCAGCAAGGAGCGGGGGACCCTCTCCTACGAGCAGTACTTC. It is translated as CASKERGTLSYEQYF.

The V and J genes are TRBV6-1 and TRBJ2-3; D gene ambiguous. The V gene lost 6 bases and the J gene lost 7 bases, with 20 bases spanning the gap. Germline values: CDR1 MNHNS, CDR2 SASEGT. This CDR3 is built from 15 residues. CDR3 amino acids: CASSRNLRFRNTQYF. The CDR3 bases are TGTGCCAGCAGCAGAAACCTCCGTTTCCGGAATACGCAGTATTTT.

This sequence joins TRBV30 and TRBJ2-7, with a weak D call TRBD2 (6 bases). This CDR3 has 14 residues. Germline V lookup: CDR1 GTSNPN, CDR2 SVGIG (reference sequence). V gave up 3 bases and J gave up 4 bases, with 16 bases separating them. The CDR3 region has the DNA TGTGCCTGGAGCCCGGGGGAAGAACTGTACGAGCAGTACTTC. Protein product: CAWSPGEELYEQYF.

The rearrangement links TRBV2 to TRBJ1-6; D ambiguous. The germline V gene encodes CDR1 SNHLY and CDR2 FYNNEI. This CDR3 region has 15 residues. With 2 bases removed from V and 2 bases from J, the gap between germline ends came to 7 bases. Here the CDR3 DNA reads TGTGCCAGCAGTGAATCGGAGCCCTATAATTCACCCCTCCACTTT. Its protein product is CASSESEPYNSPLHF.

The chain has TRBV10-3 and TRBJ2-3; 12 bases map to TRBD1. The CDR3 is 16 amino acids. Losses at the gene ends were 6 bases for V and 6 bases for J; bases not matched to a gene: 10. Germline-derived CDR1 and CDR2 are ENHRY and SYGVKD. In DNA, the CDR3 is TGTGCCATCAGATCCGGGACAGGGGGCGCGAGGGATACGCAGTATTTT. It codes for CAIRSGTGGARDTQYF.

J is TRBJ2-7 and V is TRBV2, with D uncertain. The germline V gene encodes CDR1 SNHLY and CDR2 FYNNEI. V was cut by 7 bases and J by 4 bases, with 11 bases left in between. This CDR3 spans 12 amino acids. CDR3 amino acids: CASTLNRYEQYF. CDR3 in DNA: TGTGCCAGCACCCTAAATAGATACGAGCAGTACTTC. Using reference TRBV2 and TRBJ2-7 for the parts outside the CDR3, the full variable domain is EPEVTQTPSHQVTQMGQEVILRCVPISNHLYFYWYRQILGQKVEFLVSFYNNEISEKSEIFDDQFSVERPDGSNFTLKIRSTKLEDSAMYFCASTLNRYEQYFGPGTRLTVT.